This is a list of T cell receptor beta chains from one sample in a study of blood T cells in healthy people across ages. Each CDR3 protein gets one entry after TCRdb re-called the 5' RACE reads with MiXCR. The sample lists around 1,000,000 distinct CDR3 sequences; 25% were seen once. This sample also belongs to another study, concerning T cells of mothers and their children.

The sample comprised blood. These receptors came from a girl aged 2-10 years in good health. The CDR3 runs from the conserved cysteine through the conserved F or W. Each record gives: CDR3 protein, CDR3 DNA, D gene, V gene, clone size, J gene. A D gene is named only where the DNA matches it firmly. Size values are once, few and many counts, or a class for expanded clones, and some rows have none.

cdr3_aa: CSATRGTDSNQPQHF
cdr3_nt: TGCAGTGCCACCCGAGGGACGGATAGCAATCAGCCCCAGCATTTT
d_call: -
v_call: TRBV20-1
clone_size: -
j_call: TRBJ1-5

cdr3_aa: CASSFSRDLTYEQYF
cdr3_nt: TGTGCCAGCAGTTTTTCACGGGACCTTACCTACGAGCAGTACTTC
d_call: -
v_call: TRBV27
clone_size: few
j_call: TRBJ2-7

cdr3_aa: CSGRDYSEQFF
cdr3_nt: TGCAGCGGCCGGGACTACAGTGAGCAGTTCTTC
d_call: TRBD2
v_call: TRBV29-1
clone_size: -
j_call: TRBJ2-1

cdr3_aa: CSAGTSKNIQYF
cdr3_nt: TGCAGTGCGGGGACGTCCAAAAACATTCAGTACTTC
d_call: -
v_call: TRBV20-1
clone_size: -
j_call: TRBJ2-4

cdr3_aa: CSASILPISYNEQFF
cdr3_nt: TGCAGTGCCAGTATTCTCCCAATTTCCTACAATGAGCAGTTCTTC
d_call: -
v_call: TRBV20-1
clone_size: few
j_call: TRBJ2-1

cdr3_aa: CSVDWFLNEQFF
cdr3_nt: TGCAGCGTCGACTGGTTCCTGAATGAGCAGTTCTTC
d_call: -
v_call: TRBV29-1
clone_size: -
j_call: TRBJ2-1

cdr3_aa: CASSTDSSGYEQYF
cdr3_nt: TGCGCCAGCAGCACGGACAGTTCGGGCTACGAGCAGTACTTC
d_call: -
v_call: TRBV5-1
clone_size: few
j_call: TRBJ2-7

cdr3_aa: CASSSFTPDRGEEHF
cdr3_nt: TGTGCCAGCAGTTCGTTCACTCCGGACAGGGGAGAGGAGCATTTT
d_call: TRBD1
v_call: TRBV28
clone_size: -
j_call: TRBJ2-3

cdr3_aa: CASRSERLTDTQYF
cdr3_nt: TGTGCCAGCAGGAGCGAGAGGTTAACAGATACGCAGTATTTT
d_call: -
v_call: TRBV6-5
clone_size: few
j_call: TRBJ2-3

cdr3_aa: CASSQLQGVDEQFF
cdr3_nt: TGTGCCAGCAGCCAACTACAGGGAGTCGATGAGCAGTTCTTC
d_call: -
v_call: TRBV4-2
clone_size: -
j_call: TRBJ2-1

cdr3_aa: CASRQGVGGHRETQYF
cdr3_nt: TGCGCCAGCAGACAGGGAGTAGGAGGGCATAGAGAGACCCAGTACTTC
d_call: -
v_call: TRBV4-1
clone_size: -
j_call: TRBJ2-5

cdr3_aa: CASSQGGQYTDTQYF
cdr3_nt: TGCGCCAGCAGCCAAGGGGGGCAGTACACAGATACGCAGTATTTT
d_call: -
v_call: TRBV4-3
clone_size: -
j_call: TRBJ2-3

cdr3_aa: CAISEGGRGPEHTDTQYF
cdr3_nt: TGTGCCATCAGTGAGGGCGGGAGAGGCCCCGAACACACAGATACGCAGTATTTT
d_call: TRBD2
v_call: TRBV10-3
clone_size: few
j_call: TRBJ2-3

cdr3_aa: CASSTDSSEQFF
cdr3_nt: TGTGCCAGCAGCACCGACAGTTCTGAGCAGTTCTTC
d_call: -
v_call: TRBV7-9
clone_size: -
j_call: TRBJ2-1

cdr3_aa: CASSPTSGTPWEQYF
cdr3_nt: TGTGCCAGCAGCCCCACTAGCGGTACCCCTTGGGAGCAGTACTTC
d_call: TRBD2
v_call: TRBV7-3
clone_size: -
j_call: TRBJ2-7

cdr3_aa: CSVEVTSGIYEQYF
cdr3_nt: TGCAGCGTTGAAGTGACTAGCGGGATTTACGAGCAGTACTTC
d_call: TRBD2
v_call: TRBV29-1
clone_size: -
j_call: TRBJ2-7

cdr3_aa: CASTNRRNTEAFF
cdr3_nt: TGTGCCAGCACCAACAGGAGGAACACTGAAGCTTTCTTT
d_call: -
v_call: TRBV6-5
clone_size: -
j_call: TRBJ1-1

cdr3_aa: CASSQDGGEQFF
cdr3_nt: TGTGCCAGCAGCCAAGATGGTGGTGAGCAGTTCTTC
d_call: -
v_call: TRBV4-1
clone_size: few
j_call: TRBJ2-1

cdr3_aa: CASSYRPQETQYF
cdr3_nt: TGTGCCAGCAGTTATAGACCCCAAGAGACCCAGTACTTC
d_call: -
v_call: TRBV6-2/TRBV6-3
clone_size: -
j_call: TRBJ2-5

cdr3_aa: CATRTVTEAFF
cdr3_nt: TGTGCCACCCGGACAGTAACTGAAGCTTTCTTT
d_call: -
v_call: TRBV12-3/TRBV12-4
clone_size: few
j_call: TRBJ1-1

cdr3_aa: CASSPERQGRAEAFF
cdr3_nt: TGTGCCAGCAGCCCCGAACGGCAGGGGAGGGCTGAAGCTTTCTTT
d_call: -
v_call: TRBV7-9
clone_size: -
j_call: TRBJ1-1

cdr3_aa: CASSVEEVTPEQFF
cdr3_nt: TGTGCCAGCAGCGTAGAGGAGGTTACGCCTGAGCAGTTCTTC
d_call: -
v_call: TRBV9
clone_size: -
j_call: TRBJ2-1

cdr3_aa: CASSLSGGVGYTF
cdr3_nt: TGTGCCAGCAGTTTATCAGGGGGTGTTGGCTACACCTTC
d_call: TRBD1
v_call: TRBV28
clone_size: few
j_call: TRBJ1-2

cdr3_aa: CASSPLGLAGTYEQYF
cdr3_nt: TGTGCCAGCAGCCCATTGGGGCTAGCGGGAACCTACGAGCAGTACTTC
d_call: TRBD2
v_call: TRBV27
clone_size: -
j_call: TRBJ2-7

cdr3_aa: CATRDNNLNTEAFF
cdr3_nt: TGTGCCACCCGGGACAACAATTTGAACACTGAAGCTTTCTTT
d_call: -
v_call: TRBV24-1
clone_size: few
j_call: TRBJ1-1

cdr3_aa: CSVLRGGGNTEAFF
cdr3_nt: TGCAGCGTTTTGCGGGGAGGAGGGAACACTGAAGCTTTCTTT
d_call: -
v_call: TRBV29-1
clone_size: -
j_call: TRBJ1-1

cdr3_aa: CASSLAHGGAYYNEQFF
cdr3_nt: TGTGCCAGCAGCTTAGCCCACGGGGGGGCTTACTACAATGAGCAGTTCTTC
d_call: TRBD2
v_call: TRBV7-8
clone_size: few
j_call: TRBJ2-1

cdr3_aa: CASRQGPGDYGYTF
cdr3_nt: TGTGCCAGCAGACAGGGGCCCGGGGACTATGGCTACACCTTC
d_call: TRBD1
v_call: TRBV12-3/TRBV12-4
clone_size: few
j_call: TRBJ1-2